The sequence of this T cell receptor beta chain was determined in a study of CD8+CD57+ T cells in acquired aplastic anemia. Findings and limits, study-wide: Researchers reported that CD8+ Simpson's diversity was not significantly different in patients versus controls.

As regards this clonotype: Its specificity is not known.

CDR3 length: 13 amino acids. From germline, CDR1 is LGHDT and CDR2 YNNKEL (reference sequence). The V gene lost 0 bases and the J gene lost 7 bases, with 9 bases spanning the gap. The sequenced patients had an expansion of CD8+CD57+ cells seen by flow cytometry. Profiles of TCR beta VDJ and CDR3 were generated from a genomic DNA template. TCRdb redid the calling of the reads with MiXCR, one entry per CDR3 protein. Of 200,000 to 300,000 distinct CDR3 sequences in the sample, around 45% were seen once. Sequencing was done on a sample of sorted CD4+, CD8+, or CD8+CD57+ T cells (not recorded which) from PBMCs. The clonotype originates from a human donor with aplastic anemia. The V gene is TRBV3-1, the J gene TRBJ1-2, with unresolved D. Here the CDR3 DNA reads TGTGCCAGCAGCCAAGATTGGAGGGCTGGCTACACCTTC. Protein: CASSQDWRAGYTF.